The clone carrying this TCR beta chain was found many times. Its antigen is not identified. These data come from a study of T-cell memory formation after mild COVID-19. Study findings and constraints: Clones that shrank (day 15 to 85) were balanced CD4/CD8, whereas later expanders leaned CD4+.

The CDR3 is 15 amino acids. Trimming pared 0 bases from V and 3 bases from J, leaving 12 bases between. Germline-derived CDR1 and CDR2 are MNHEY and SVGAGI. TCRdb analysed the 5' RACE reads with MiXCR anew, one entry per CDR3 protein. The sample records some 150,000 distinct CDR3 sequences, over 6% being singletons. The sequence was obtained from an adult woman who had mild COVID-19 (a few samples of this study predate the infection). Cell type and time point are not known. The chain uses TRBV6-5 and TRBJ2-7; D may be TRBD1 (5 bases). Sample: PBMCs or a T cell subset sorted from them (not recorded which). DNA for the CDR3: TGTGCCAGCAGTTACTCTCAGGGTTCGGTCTACGAGCAGTACTTC. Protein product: CASSYSQGSVYEQYF.